The TCR beta chain described here comes from a study of T cell clonotyping in hematopoietic cell transplantation. Overall study context: Recipient samples before transplant were obtained post-cytoreduction. General study findings and limits: Recipient TCR diversity dropped after transplant; expanded clonotypes rose from day 30 to 180. Cells were unsorted, so CD4 and CD8 contributions were not separated. At the given depth, recipient repertoires were over 95% de novo clonotypes.

With respect to this clone: Its antigen remains unknown.

The protocol was immunoSEQ multiplex PCR, while the TCRdb copy is restricted to in-frame clones and leaves out a portion. The sample yields 45,000 to 60,000 clones, around 86% seen once. Time point described: recipient sample about 28 days before transplant, after cytoreduction. Germline V gives CDR1 MDHEN, CDR2 SYDVKM. V was pared by 8 bases and J by 5 bases, with 15 bases between. The CDR3 runs 13 residues. Sequencing used peripheral blood mononuclear cells, obtained before stem cell transplant. This TCR was sampled from a man in his sixties with biphenotypic leukemia. Some clones in this sample may be carry-over from other donors' samples. The chain combines TRBV28 with TRBJ1-2, with no clear D. CDR3 in amino acids: CASLTPGLYGYTF. CDR3 nucleotides: TGTGCCAGCCTGACCCCGGGTCTGTATGGCTACACCTTC.